This record concerns one T cell receptor (beta chain) sequence. The antigen remains undetermined. Ten immunoSEQ deep assay plates were used by the authors to sequence unsorted PBMC DNA. The repertoire was sequenced with immunoSEQ multiplex PCR; TCRdb's copy has only in-frame clones and lacks some. The table includes 450,000 to 550,000 clones, approximately 85% detected once. The sample is drawn from a study of shared clonotypes between healthy human individuals. Study-level points and caveats: What limited the represented genetic and exposure-history diversity was the small number of donors. Blood was the sole source, and tissue repertoires probably differ.

CDR1 MNHNS and CDR2 SASEGT come from the germline V gene. The CDR3 contains 15 residues. V dropped 1 base and J dropped 2 bases, with 12 bases sitting between them. J is TRBJ2-7 and V is TRBV6-1; possibly TRBD2 for D (7 bases). The specimen was PBMCs. This TCR came from a woman between 40 and 50 years old in good health. Some clones in this sample may be carry-over from other donors' samples. This chain's CDR3 is CASSEGGGDTYEQYF. In DNA, the CDR3 is TGTGCCAGCAGTGAAGGAGGGGGGGATACCTACGAGCAGTACTTC.